This T cell receptor (beta chain) was captured in a study of follicular helper T cells after annual influenza vaccination. The study's findings and limits: ICOS-CD38- cTfh most often held earlier Day 7 ICOS+CD38+ clones.

TCRB sequencing was done at Survey resolution level. The table came from immunoSEQ multiplex PCR; TCRdb's copy has only in-frame clones and leaves some out. Here the sample spans 6,500 to 8,000 clones, around nine tenths being singletons. This clone is a singleton in its sample. As yet, its antigen is unknown. At one boundary the junction diverges from the germline segment, which might be a read error. Looked up from germline, CDR1 is SGHAT and CDR2 is FQNNGV. There are 13 residues in the CDR3. As to time point: 2015-2016 season, 7 days after influenza vaccination. Each time point used 40 to 100 mL of blood. Sorted cTfh were non-naive CD4+CXCR5+PD-1+, either ICOS+CD38+ or ICOS-CD38-.

The sequence came from an adult who received the influenza vaccine. Here the sequenced sample was CXCR5+ CD38- circulating T follicular helper cells from blood, taken 7 days after influenza vaccination. Subset here: circulating Tfh, non-naive CD4+CXCR5+PD-1+ (ICOS+CD38+ or ICOS-CD38-). J is TRBJ2-4 and V is TRBV11-2; tentatively, D is TRBD1 or TRBD2 (6 bases each). The CDR3 protein is CASSLGGGQRLSF. The CDR3 DNA follows: TGTGCCAGCAGCTTAGGGGGAGGACAGCGCCTCAGCTTC.